These T cell receptor beta chains were read from a single sample in a study of shared clonotypes between healthy human individuals. The assay was immunoSEQ multiplex PCR, and TCRdb's table has in-frame clones only and misses some. The table lists some 1,900,000 clones, about 94% of them singletons. The sample taken for sequencing was naive CD8+ T cells sorted from blood. Receptors originate from a man aged 18 to 29 in good health. The CDR3 runs from the conserved cysteine through the conserved F or W. A D gene is named only where the DNA matches it firmly. The size entry is marked missing in some rows and otherwise reads once, few, many or a size class.

>TRBJ2-5|NA|TRBV27|NA
TGTGCCAGCAGTTTATTATCAGGGTACGGGACCCAGTACTTC
CASSLLSGYGTQYF
>TRBJ2-7|once|TRBV9|NA
TGTGCCAGCAGCGGGGCTAGCGCCGGCGCCGAGCAGTACTTC
CASSGASAGAEQYF
>TRBJ2-7|NA|TRBV27|TRBD1
TGTGCCAGCAGTTTTGGAACCGGGACAGGAACACACGAGCAGTACTTC
CASSFGTGTGTHEQYF
>TRBJ2-7|NA|TRBV30|NA
TGTGCCTGGAGTGCGACAGGCTACGAGCAGTACTTC
CAWSATGYEQYF
>TRBJ1-5|once|TRBV4-1|TRBD1
TGCGCCAGCAGCCAAGGCCCGGGACAGCCTTATAGCAATCAGCCCCAGCATTTT
CASSQGPGQPYSNQPQHF
>TRBJ1-4|NA|TRBV6-5|NA
TGTGCCAGCAGTTATGGAGGGAAACTGTTTTTT
CASSYGGKLFF
>TRBJ2-2|NA|TRBV29-1|NA
TGCAGCGCCGATCCCGGAAACACCGGGGAGCTGTTTTTT
CSADPGNTGELFF
>TRBJ2-7|NA|TRBV7-9|NA
TGTGCCAGCAGTACCGGGACCGGGCCAAGCAACGAGCAGTACTTC
CASSTGTGPSNEQYF
>TRBJ1-2|NA|TRBV13|TRBD1
TGTGCCAGCAGCTTAGGCTCTTTCCAGGGGGCTTCCTATGGCTACACCTTC
CASSLGSFQGASYGYTF
>TRBJ1-5|NA|TRBV19|NA
TGTGCCAGTAGTATCCTGGATAACAATCAGCCCCAGCATTTT
CASSILDNNQPQHF
>TRBJ2-4|NA|TRBV27|NA
TGTGCCAGCAGTTTAGGCACCGGCAAAAACATTCAGTACTTC
CASSLGTGKNIQYF
>TRBJ2-7|NA|TRBV15|NA
TGTGCCACCAGCTCAACCGACCCTTACGAGCAGTACTTC
CATSSTDPYEQYF
>TRBJ2-3|NA|TRBV27|NA
TGTGCCAGCAGTTCTCTCTCGAGAAGCACAGATACGCAGTATTTT
CASSSLSRSTDTQYF
>TRBJ1-4|once|TRBV2|NA
TGTGCCAGCAGGCATGCCGCGGTCACAACTAATGAAAAACTGTTTTTT
CASRHAAVTTNEKLFF
>TRBJ1-4|once|TRBV7-3|NA
TGTGCCAGCAGCTTAAACAGCCTTTTT
CASSLNSLF
>TRBJ2-7|NA|TRBV27|NA
TGTGCCAGCAGTTTCACCTACTCCTACGAGCAGTACTTC
CASSFTYSYEQYF
>TRBJ2-1|NA|TRBV7-6|NA
TGTGCCAGCAGCTTAGGAGGACGGGAGCTGTTCTTC
CASSLGGRELFF
>TRBJ2-7|once|TRBV9|NA
TGTGCCAGCAGCGTAGCGGGAATCGAGGGCTACGAGCAGTACTTC
CASSVAGIEGYEQYF
>TRBJ1-4|NA|TRBV6-1|NA
TGTGGTGGGGGGGAAAATGAAAAACTGTTTTTT
CGGGENEKLFF
>TRBJ1-3|NA|TRBV19|NA
TGTGCCAGTAGTATTATGGGAACCTCCGGAAACACCATATATTTT
CASSIMGTSGNTIYF
>TRBJ2-7|NA|TRBV6-1|NA
TGTGCCAGCAGCGCGACATCCTACGAGCAGTACTTC
CASSATSYEQYF
>TRBJ1-2|NA|TRBV29-1|NA
TGCAGCGTTGAAACGGACCGGGGCTATGGCTACACCTTC
CSVETDRGYGYTF
>TRBJ2-7|NA|TRBV27|TRBD1
TGTGCCAGCAGTTTCGGACAGGGGGTACCCTACGAGCAGTACTTC
CASSFGQGVPYEQYF
>TRBJ2-7|NA|TRBV28|NA
TGTGCCAGCAGTTTACTCCCCGCCTACGAGCAGTACTTC
CASSLLPAYEQYF
>TRBJ2-7|NA|TRBV29-1|NA
TGCAGCGTTGCATTCGGGGTAGGATACGAGCAGTACTTC
CSVAFGVGYEQYF
>TRBJ2-3|NA|TRBV13|NA
TGTGCCAGCAGCTTAGTTAAGGAACGCACAGATACGCAGTATTTT
CASSLVKERTDTQYF
>TRBJ2-7|NA|TRBV9|NA
TGTGCCAGCAGCGTAGGGGGGGACAGCCTCTCCTACGAGCAGTACTTC
CASSVGGDSLSYEQYF
>TRBJ2-7|NA|TRBV7-6|NA
TGTGCCAGCAGCTTAGGGGCTCCCTACGAGCAGTACTTC
CASSLGAPYEQYF
>TRBJ1-2|NA|TRBV11-2|TRBD1
TGTGCCAGCAGACCACAGGGGTCCCCTTATGGCTACACCTTC
CASRPQGSPYGYTF
>TRBJ2-1|NA|TRBV4-2|TRBD2
TGTGCCAGCAGCCACAGCGGGGCCGATGAGCAGTTCTTC
CASSHSGADEQFF
>TRBJ2-1|NA|TRBV5-1|TRBD1
TGCGCCAGCAGCTTTCCGAGGGACAGGGGCTGGGACAATGAGCAGTTCTTC
CASSFPRDRGWDNEQFF
>TRBJ2-7|NA|TRBV19|NA
TGTGCCAGTGCTGATGGGGGGGAGCAGTACTTC
CASADGGEQYF
>TRBJ2-3|NA|TRBV5-4|NA
TGTGCCAGCCGGGGGAACACAGATACGCAGTATTTT
CASRGNTDTQYF
>TRBJ2-1|NA|TRBV10-3|TRBD2
TGTGCCATCAGTGATCCATCGGGAGGGCCGATAGATGAGCAGTTCTTC
CAISDPSGGPIDEQFF
>TRBJ2-3|once|TRBV30|TRBD1
TGTGCCTGGGAGGGACAGCCTAGCACAGATACGCAGTATTTT
CAWEGQPSTDTQYF
>TRBJ2-7|NA|TRBV7-9|NA
TGTGCCAGCAGCTTAGAATCTGCGGGTTCCTACGAGCAGTACTTC
CASSLESAGSYEQYF
>TRBJ1-5|NA|TRBV5-1|NA
TGCGCCAGCAGCCTCACAGGAAATCAGCCCCAGCATTTT
CASSLTGNQPQHF
>TRBJ2-1|NA|TRBV6-6|NA
TGTGCCAGCAGTTGGATCTCCAACAATGAGCAGTTCTTC
CASSWISNNEQFF
>TRBJ2-2|NA|TRBV11-2|NA
TGTGCCAGCAGCTCGGGACTGAACACCGGGGAGCTGTTTTTT
CASSSGLNTGELFF
>TRBJ1-5|NA|TRBV5-6|NA
TGTGCCAGCAGCTTGTCGACCAATCAGCCCCAGCATTTT
CASSLSTNQPQHF
>TRBJ2-7|NA|TRBV10-2|NA
TGCGCCAGCACCGAGGACCAAGCGTTCTACGAGCAGTACTTC
CASTEDQAFYEQYF